The entry that follows covers one T cell receptor beta chain sequence. What it binds is not known. These data belong to a study of T cell clusters in autoimmune cytopenias. The overall study: The median distinct TRB clonotype count was approximately 2,500 per sample, from a median around 50,000 reads.

TRB was amplified from approximately 250 ng of peripheral blood genomic DNA per sample. This CDR3 spans 16 amino acids. Germline V CDR1 and CDR2: SNHLY, FYNNEI. Broader study findings: Physiological T cell clusters of healthy donors were apparently absent in primary autoimmune cytopenia patients. Active autoimmune hepatitis patients had about 3.3-fold fewer exclusive TRB clusters than healthy donors.

TRB was amplified by touch-down multiplex PCR, primer pools A and B combined. TCRdb reprocessed the multiplex PCR reads; each CDR3 protein has one entry and no DNA is given. The sample holds under 500 distinct CDR3 sequences. Source material: peripheral blood. The chain employs TRBV2 and TRBJ1-4; TCRdb indicates TRBD1, and absent DNA this call remains unverified. The clonotype was recovered from a human donor with an autoimmune cytopenia or autoimmune hepatitis (not recorded which). CDR3: CASSRDRDSGDEKLFF.